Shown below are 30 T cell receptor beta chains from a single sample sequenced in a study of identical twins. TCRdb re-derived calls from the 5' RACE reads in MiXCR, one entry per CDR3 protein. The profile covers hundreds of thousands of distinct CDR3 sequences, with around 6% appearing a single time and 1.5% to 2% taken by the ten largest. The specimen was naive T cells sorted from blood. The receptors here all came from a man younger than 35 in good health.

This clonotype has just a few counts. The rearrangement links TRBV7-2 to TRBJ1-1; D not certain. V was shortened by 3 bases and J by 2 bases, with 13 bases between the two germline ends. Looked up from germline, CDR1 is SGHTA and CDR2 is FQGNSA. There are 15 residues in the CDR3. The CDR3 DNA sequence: TGTGCCAGCAGCTTGAAGTCTATGGCAAACACTGAAGCTTTCTTT. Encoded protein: CASSLKSMANTEAFF.

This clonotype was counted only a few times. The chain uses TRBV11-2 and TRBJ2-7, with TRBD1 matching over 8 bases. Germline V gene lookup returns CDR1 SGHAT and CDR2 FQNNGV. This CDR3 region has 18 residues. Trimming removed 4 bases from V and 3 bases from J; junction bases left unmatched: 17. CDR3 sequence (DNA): TGTGCCAGCAGCTCGGACCTGAGGCGGACAGGGCTTTTCTACGAGCAGTACGTC. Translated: CASSSDLRRTGLFYEQYV.

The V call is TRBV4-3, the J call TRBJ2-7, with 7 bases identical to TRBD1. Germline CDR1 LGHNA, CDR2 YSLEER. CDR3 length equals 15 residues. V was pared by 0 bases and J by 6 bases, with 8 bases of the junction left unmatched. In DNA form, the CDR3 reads TGCGCCAGCAGCCAAGATGGACAGGTTGGGGTCGAGCAGTACTTC. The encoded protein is CASSQDGQVGVEQYF.

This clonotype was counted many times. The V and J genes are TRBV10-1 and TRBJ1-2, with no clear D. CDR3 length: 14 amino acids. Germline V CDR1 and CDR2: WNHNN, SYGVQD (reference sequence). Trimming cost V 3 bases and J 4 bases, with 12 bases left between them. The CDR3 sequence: CASSDRNLGYGYTF. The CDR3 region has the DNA TGCGCCAGCAGTGACCGAAACCTCGGCTATGGCTACACCTTC.

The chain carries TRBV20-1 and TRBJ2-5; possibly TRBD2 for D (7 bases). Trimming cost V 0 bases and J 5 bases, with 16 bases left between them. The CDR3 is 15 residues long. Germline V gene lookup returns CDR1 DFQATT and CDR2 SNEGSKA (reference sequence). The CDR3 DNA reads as TGCAGTGCTAGAGATGGGGCGCGGGGGCTGGAGACCCAGTACTTC. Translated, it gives CSARDGARGLETQYF.

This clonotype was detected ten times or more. CDR3: CSAVAGTVTGELFF. The CDR3 nucleotides are TGCAGTGCAGTAGCCGGGACAGTCACCGGGGAGCTGTTTTTT. V gene TRBV20-1 combines with J gene TRBJ2-2; 7 bases agree with TRBD1. J was trimmed by 4 bases and V by 6 bases; bases with no gene match: 8. This CDR3 region has 14 residues. Germline V gene lookup returns CDR1 DFQATT and CDR2 SNEGSKA (reference sequence).

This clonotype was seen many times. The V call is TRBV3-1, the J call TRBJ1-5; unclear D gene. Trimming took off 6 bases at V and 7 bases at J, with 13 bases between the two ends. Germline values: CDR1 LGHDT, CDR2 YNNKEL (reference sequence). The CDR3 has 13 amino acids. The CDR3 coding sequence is TGTGCCAGCAGTGGAGGAGCTATCCAGCCCCAGCATTTT. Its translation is CASSGGAIQPQHF.

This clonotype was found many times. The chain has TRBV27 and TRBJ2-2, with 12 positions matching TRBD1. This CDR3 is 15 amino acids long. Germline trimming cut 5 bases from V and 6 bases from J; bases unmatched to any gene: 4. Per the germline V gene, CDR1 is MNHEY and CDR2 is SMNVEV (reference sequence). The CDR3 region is CASSPGTGGSGELFF. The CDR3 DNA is TGTGCCAGCAGTCCAGGGACAGGGGGCTCCGGGGAGCTGTTTTTT.

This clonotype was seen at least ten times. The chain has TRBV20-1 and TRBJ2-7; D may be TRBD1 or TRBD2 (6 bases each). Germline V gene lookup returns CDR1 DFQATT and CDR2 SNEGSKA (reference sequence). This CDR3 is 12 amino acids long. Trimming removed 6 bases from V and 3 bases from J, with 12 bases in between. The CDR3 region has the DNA TGCAGTGCCGCCGGAGGGGGCTACGAGCAGTACTTC. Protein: CSAAGGGYEQYF.

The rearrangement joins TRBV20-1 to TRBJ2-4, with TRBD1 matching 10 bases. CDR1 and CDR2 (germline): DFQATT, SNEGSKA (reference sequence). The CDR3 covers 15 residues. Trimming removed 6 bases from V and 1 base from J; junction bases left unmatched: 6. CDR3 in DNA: TGCAGTGCCTTATCGGGACAGGGGGCCAAAAACATTCAGTACTTC. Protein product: CSALSGQGAKNIQYF.

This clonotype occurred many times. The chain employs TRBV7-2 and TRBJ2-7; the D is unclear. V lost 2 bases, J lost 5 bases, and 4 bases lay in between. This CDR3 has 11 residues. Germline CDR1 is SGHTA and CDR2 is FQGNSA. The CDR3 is CASSLIHEQYF. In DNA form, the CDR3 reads TGTGCCAGCAGCTTAATCCACGAGCAGTACTTC.

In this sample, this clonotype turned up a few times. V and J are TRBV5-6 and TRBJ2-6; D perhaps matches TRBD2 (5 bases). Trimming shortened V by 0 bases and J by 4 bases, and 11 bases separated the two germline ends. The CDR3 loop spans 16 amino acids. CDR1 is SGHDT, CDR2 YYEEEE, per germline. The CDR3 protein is CASSLAGGYGANVLTF. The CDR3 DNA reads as TGTGCCAGCAGCTTGGCAGGCGGGTACGGGGCCAACGTCCTGACTTTC. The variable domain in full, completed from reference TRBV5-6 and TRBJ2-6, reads DAGVTQSPTHLIKTRGQQVTLRCSPKSGHDTVSWYQQALGQGPQFIFQYYEEEERQRGNFPDRFSGHQFPNYSSELNVNALLLGDSALYLCASSLAGGYGANVLTFGAGSRLTVL.

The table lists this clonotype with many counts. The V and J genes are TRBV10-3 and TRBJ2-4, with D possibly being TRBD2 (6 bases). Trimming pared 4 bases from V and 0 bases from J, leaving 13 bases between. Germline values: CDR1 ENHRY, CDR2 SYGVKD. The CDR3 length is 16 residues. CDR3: CAISGSGALAKNIQYF. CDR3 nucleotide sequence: TGTGCCATCAGTGGGTCGGGAGCTCTAGCCAAAAACATTCAGTACTTC.

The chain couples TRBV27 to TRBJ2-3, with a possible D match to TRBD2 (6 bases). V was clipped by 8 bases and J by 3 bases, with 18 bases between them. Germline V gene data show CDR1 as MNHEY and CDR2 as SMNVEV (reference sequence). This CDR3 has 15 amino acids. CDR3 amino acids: CASFGGLGRTDTQYF. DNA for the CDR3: TGTGCCAGCTTCGGAGGGCTGGGGAGAACAGATACGCAGTATTTT.

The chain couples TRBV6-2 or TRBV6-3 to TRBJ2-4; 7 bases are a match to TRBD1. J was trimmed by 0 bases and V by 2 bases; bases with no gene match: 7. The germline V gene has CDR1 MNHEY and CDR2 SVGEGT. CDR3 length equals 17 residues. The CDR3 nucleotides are TGTGCCAGCAGTTACGGACAGGACGGTCTAGCCAAAAACATTCAGTACTTC. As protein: CASSYGQDGLAKNIQYF.

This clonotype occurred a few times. In DNA, the CDR3 is TGCGCCAGCAGCCGTTCAGGGGGCGAAGGGGAGACCCAGTACTTC. It yields the protein CASSRSGGEGETQYF. The chain employs TRBV4-1 and TRBJ2-5, with 8 bases identical to TRBD1. V shed 4 bases and J 5 bases; nucleotides not matched to a gene: 9. Per the germline V gene, CDR1 is MGHRA and CDR2 is YSYEKL. The CDR3 has 15 residues.

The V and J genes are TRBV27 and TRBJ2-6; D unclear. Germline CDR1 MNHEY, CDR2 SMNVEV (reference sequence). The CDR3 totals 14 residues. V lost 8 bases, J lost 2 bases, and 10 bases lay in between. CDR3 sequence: CASGFSPGANVLTF. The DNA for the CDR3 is TGTGCCAGCGGCTTCTCCCCTGGGGCCAACGTCCTGACTTTC. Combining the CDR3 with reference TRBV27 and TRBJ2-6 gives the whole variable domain EAQVTQNPRYLITVTGKKLTVTCSQNMNHEYMSWYRQDPGLGLRQIYYSMNVEVTDKGDVPEGYKVSRKEKRNFPLILESPSPNQTSLYFCASGFSPGANVLTFGAGSRLTVL.

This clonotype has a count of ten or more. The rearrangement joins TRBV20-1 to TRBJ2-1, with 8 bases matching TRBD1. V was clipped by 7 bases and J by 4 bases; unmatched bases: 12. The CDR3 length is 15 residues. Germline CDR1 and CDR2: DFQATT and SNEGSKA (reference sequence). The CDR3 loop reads CSVKIGGQVYNEQFF. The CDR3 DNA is TGCAGTGTCAAGATCGGGGGACAGGTATACAATGAGCAGTTCTTC.

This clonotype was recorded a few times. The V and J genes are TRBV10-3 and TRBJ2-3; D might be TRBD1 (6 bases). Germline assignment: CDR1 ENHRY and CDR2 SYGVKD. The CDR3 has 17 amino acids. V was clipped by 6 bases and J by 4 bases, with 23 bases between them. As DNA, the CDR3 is TGTGCCATCAGCTCCGAGACAGGCCCACCTCCCCCAGATACGCAGTATTTT. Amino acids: CAISSETGPPPPDTQYF.

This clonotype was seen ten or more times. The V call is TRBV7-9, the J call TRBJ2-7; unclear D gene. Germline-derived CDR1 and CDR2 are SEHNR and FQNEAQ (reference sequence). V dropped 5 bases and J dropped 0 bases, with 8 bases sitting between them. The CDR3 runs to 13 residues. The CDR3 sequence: CASSPADSYEQYV. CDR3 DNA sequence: TGTGCCAGCAGCCCGGCCGACTCCTACGAGCAGTACGTC.

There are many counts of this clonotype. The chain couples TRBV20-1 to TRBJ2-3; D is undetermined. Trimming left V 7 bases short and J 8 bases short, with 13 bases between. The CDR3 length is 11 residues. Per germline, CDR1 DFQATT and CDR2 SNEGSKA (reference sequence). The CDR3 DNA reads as TGCAGTGTTGACGACCTTTTTACGCAGTATTTT. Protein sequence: CSVDDLFTQYF.

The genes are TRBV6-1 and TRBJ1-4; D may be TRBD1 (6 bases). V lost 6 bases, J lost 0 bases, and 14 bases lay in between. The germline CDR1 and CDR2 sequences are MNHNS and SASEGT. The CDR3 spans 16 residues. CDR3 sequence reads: CASRPNNRATNEKLFF. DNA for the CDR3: TGTGCCAGCAGGCCGAATAACAGGGCAACTAATGAAAAACTGTTTTTT.

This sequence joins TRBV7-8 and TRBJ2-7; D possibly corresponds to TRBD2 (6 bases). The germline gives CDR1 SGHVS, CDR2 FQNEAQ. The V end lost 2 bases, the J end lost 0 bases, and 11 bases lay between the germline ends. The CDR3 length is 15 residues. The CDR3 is CASSLRWEASYEQYF. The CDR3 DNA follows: TGTGCCAGCAGCTTAAGGTGGGAGGCCTCCTACGAGCAGTACTTC.

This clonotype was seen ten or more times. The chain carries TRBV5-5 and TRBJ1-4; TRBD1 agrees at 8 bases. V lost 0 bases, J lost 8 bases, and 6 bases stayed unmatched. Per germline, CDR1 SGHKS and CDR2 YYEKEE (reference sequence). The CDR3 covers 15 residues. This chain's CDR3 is CASSLGTGQLEKLFF. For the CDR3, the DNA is TGTGCCAGCAGCTTGGGGACAGGGCAATTGGAAAAACTGTTTTTT.

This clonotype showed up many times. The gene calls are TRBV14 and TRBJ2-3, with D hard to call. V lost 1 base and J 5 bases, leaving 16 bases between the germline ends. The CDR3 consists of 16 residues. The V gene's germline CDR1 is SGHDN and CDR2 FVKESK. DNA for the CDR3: TGTGCCAGCAGCCAAGCTTTCGTGAACGGCAGAGATACGCAGTATTTT. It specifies CASSQAFVNGRDTQYF.

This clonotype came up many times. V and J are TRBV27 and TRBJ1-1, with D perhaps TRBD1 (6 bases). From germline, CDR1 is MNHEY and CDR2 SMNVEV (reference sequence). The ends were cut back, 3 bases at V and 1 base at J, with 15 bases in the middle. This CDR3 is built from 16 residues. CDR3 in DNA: TGTGCCAGCAGTTTCCGACTGCTCAGGGGGAACACTGAAGCTTTCTTT. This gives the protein CASSFRLLRGNTEAFF.

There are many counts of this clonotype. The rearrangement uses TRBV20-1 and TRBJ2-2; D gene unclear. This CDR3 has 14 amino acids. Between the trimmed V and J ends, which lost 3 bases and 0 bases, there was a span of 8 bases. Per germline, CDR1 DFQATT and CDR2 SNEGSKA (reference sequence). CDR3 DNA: TGCAGTGCTAGCGGGCAATCGAACACCGGGGAGCTGTTTTTT. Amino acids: CSASGQSNTGELFF.

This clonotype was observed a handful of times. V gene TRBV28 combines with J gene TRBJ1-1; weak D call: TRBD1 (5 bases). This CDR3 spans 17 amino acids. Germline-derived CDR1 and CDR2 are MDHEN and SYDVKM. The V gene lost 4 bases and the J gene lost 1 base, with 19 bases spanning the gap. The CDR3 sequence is CASSSPHSGTENTEAFF. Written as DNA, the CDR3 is TGTGCCAGCAGTTCCCCACACTCGGGGACGGAGAACACTGAAGCTTTCTTT.

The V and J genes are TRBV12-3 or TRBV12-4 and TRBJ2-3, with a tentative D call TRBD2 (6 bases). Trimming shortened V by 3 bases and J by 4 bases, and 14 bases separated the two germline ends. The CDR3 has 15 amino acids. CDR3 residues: CASSFGTTGADTQYF. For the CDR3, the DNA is TGTGCCAGCAGTTTCGGAACGACGGGGGCAGATACGCAGTATTTT.

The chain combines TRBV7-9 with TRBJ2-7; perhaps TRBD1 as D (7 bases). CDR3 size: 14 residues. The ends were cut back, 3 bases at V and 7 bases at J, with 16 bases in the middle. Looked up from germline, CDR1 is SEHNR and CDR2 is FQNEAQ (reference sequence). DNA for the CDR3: TGTGCCAGCAGCTTGACAGGGACTGAAAAAGAGCAGTACTTC. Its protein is CASSLTGTEKEQYF.